This TCR beta chain was captured by sequencing in a study of blood T cells in healthy people across ages. Combining a sample-barcoded 5' primer with a J-beta primer mix, a second PCR ran for roughly 6 to 11 cycles. TCRdb re-derived calls from the 5' RACE reads in MiXCR, one entry per CDR3 protein. This table has 1.4 million to 1.5 million distinct CDR3 sequences, around 39% appearing once. V was cut by 7 bases and J by 6 bases, with 15 bases left in between. The length of the CDR3 is 13 residues. The genes are TRBV12-3 or TRBV12-4 and TRBJ1-2, with D maybe TRBD1 (6 bases). Sequenced: blood. The receptor's source is a woman younger than 35 in good health. The CDR3 region has the DNA TGTGCCAGCACCAGGCAGGGGTTCCATGGCTACACCTTC. It codes for CASTRQGFHGYTF.